One and the same sample provided the 26 T cell receptor beta chains below, sequenced in a study of blood T cell repertoires in COVID-19. Libraries were prepared by immunoSEQ multiplex PCR; TCRdb keeps only in-frame clonotypes and omits some of them. The sample has under 200,000 clones, more than 75% seen once. Sequenced input: peripheral blood. These receptors were collected from a man in his 70s with acute or convalescent COVID-19.

J is TRBJ2-3 and V is TRBV5-1, with 9 bases identical to TRBD1. CDR1 and CDR2 from the germline V gene are SGHRS and YFSETQ. The CDR3 consists of 15 residues. V lost 5 bases, J lost 3 bases, and 7 bases stayed unmatched. The CDR3 reads CASRWTGEGTDTQYF. The CDR3 region has the DNA TGCGCCAGCAGGTGGACAGGGGAAGGAACAGATACGCAGTATTTT.

The rearrangement uses TRBV18 and TRBJ1-5; D is possibly TRBD1 (5 bases). V was cut by 0 bases and J by 6 bases, with 12 bases left in between. The CDR3 runs to 15 residues. CDR1 and CDR2 from the germline V gene are KGHSH and LQKENI. CDR3 protein: CASSPPGQGGQPQHF. The CDR3 nucleotides read TGTGCCAGCTCACCACCGGGGCAGGGTGGTCAGCCCCAGCATTTT.

This clone was seen a handful of times. The V call is TRBV25-1, the J call TRBJ2-4; possible D gene TRBD2, 5 bases. Trimming pared 3 bases from V and 8 bases from J, leaving 14 bases between. Germline CDR1 MGHDK, CDR2 SYGVNS. The CDR3 covers 14 residues. The CDR3 loop reads CASSDPRGSHIQYF. CDR3 in DNA: TGTGCCAGCAGTGATCCCCGGGGATCGCACATTCAGTACTTC.

The chain uses TRBV5-4 and TRBJ2-3, with 9 bases lining up with TRBD1. Germline values: CDR1 SGHNT, CDR2 YYREEE (reference sequence). Trimming cost V 1 base and J 5 bases; bases outside gene matches: 8. The CDR3 length is 16 residues. The CDR3 DNA reads TGTGCCAGCAGCTTGTCCGGGACAGGGAGAGTAGATACGCAGTATTTT. The encoded protein is CASSLSGTGRVDTQYF.

J is TRBJ1-1 and V is TRBV7-9; a possible D gene is TRBD1 (5 bases). The CDR3 runs to 15 residues. Trimming pared 6 bases from V and 5 bases from J, leaving 19 bases between. Germline assignment: CDR1 SEHNR and CDR2 FQNEAQ (reference sequence). In DNA, the CDR3 is TGTGCCAGCAGACGGGGTGGCGGGGGAGTAACTGAAGCTTTCTTT. This gives the protein CASRRGGGGVTEAFF.

The gene calls are TRBV27 and TRBJ2-4; D perhaps matches TRBD2 (5 bases). The CDR3 runs 13 residues. V was trimmed by 5 bases and J by 6 bases, leaving 11 bases between them. The germline gives CDR1 MNHEY, CDR2 SMNVEV (reference sequence). The CDR3, as DNA: TGTGCCAGCAGTCCAGGACTGATAAACATTCAGTACTTC. As protein: CASSPGLINIQYF.

The chain carries TRBV15 and TRBJ1-2; unclear D gene. V was shortened by 5 bases and J by 7 bases, with 17 bases between the two germline ends. Germline CDR1 LNHNV, CDR2 YYDKDF (reference sequence). CDR3 size: 14 residues. In DNA form, the CDR3 reads TGTGCCACCAGCCCCCGTCCGCCGACGGGTGGCTACACCTTC. This gives the protein CATSPRPPTGGYTF.

Here the CDR3 DNA reads TGTGCCAGCACTTGGAGGGGACAGGGGCCCTATAACTATGGCTACACCTTC. Its translation is CASTWRGQGPYNYGYTF. The rearrangement uses TRBV27 and TRBJ1-2; 10 nucleotides agree with TRBD1. V lost 7 bases, J lost 1 base, and 12 bases stayed unmatched. This CDR3 has 17 amino acids. Germline V lookup: CDR1 MNHEY, CDR2 SMNVEV (reference sequence).

This chain joins TRBV6-1 and TRBJ1-2, with TRBD1 as a possible D gene (6 bases). V lost 8 bases to trimming and J lost 0 bases, with 13 bases between them. Germline V CDR1 and CDR2: MNHNS, SASEGT. The CDR3 is 14 residues long. DNA of the CDR3: TGTGCCAGCGACCGGGGACAATCTAACTATGGCTACACCTTC. Translated, it gives CASDRGQSNYGYTF.

The chain uses TRBV2 and TRBJ1-6, with TRBD1 matching 11 bases. This CDR3 has 14 amino acids. V gave up 6 bases and J gave up 8 bases; unmatched junction bases: 3. Per the germline V gene, CDR1 is SNHLY and CDR2 is FYNNEI. CDR3 in DNA: TGTGCCAGCAGAGGGACAGGGGGGTATTCACCCCTCCACTTT. It codes for CASRGTGGYSPLHF.

This chain connects TRBV7-8 to TRBJ1-1; D is perhaps TRBD1 (6 bases). The CDR3 is made up of 14 amino acids. Germline CDR1 is SGHVS and CDR2 is FQNEAQ. The germline V and J ends were trimmed by 6 bases and 3 bases, with 14 bases remaining between them. The CDR3 loop reads CASSYRGGDTEAFF. CDR3 nucleotides: TGTGCCAGCAGTTACCGAGGGGGAGACACTGAAGCTTTCTTT.

The rearrangement joins TRBV19 to TRBJ1-3; D not certain. The CDR3 covers 16 residues. CDR1 and CDR2 from the germline V gene are LNHDA and SQIVND (reference sequence). The V gene lost 1 base and the J gene lost 2 bases, with 12 bases spanning the gap. The CDR3 here is CASSIVERGPGNTIYF. CDR3 DNA sequence: TGTGCCAGTAGTATAGTCGAGCGAGGTCCTGGAAACACCATATATTTT. Supplemented by reference TRBV19 and TRBJ1-3, the full variable domain reads DGGITQSPKYLFRKEGQNVTLSCEQNLNHDAMYWYRQDPGQGLRLIYYSQIVNDFQKGDIAEGYSVSREKKESFPLTVTSAQKNPTAFYLCASSIVERGPGNTIYFGEGSWLTVV.

This sequence joins TRBV6-5 and TRBJ2-3; 7 bases are a match to TRBD1. V dropped 2 bases and J dropped 6; count of bases not matched to a gene: 8. The germline V gene encodes CDR1 MNHEY and CDR2 SVGAGI. The CDR3 contains 15 residues. The CDR3 DNA follows: TGTGCCAGCAGTTACAGGGGGCCAATTGCCGATACGCAGTATTTT. Its translation: CASSYRGPIADTQYF.

CDR3 nucleotides: TGCAGTGCTAGTCCTCCCGGACAGCGAACCTATGGCTACACCTTC. Translated, it gives CSASPPGQRTYGYTF. The chain employs TRBV20-1 and TRBJ1-2, with D possibly matching TRBD1 (6 bases). The CDR3 loop spans 15 amino acids. V was shortened by 3 bases and J by 4 bases, with 18 bases between the two germline ends. The V gene's germline CDR1 is DFQATT and CDR2 SNEGSKA (reference sequence).

The chain joins TRBV7-3 to TRBJ1-4, with 9 positions matching TRBD1. The CDR3 has 14 amino acids. Germline CDR1 and CDR2: SGHTA and FQGTGA. The V and J ends lost 5 bases and 7 bases, in that order; junction bases with no gene match: 5. CDR3 sequence: CASSPTGQGEKLFF. CDR3 bases: TGTGCCAGCAGCCCGACGGGACAGGGTGAAAAACTGTTTTTT. Full variable domain (rest looked up from reference TRBV7-3 and TRBJ1-4): GAGVSQTPSNKVTEKGKYVELRCDPISGHTALYWYRQSLGQGPEFLIYFQGTGAADDSGLPNDRFFAVRPEGSVSTLKIQRTERGDSAVYLCASSPTGQGEKLFFGSGTQLSVL.

The CDR3 bases are TGTGCCAGCAGTGAAGCGCTAGCCAGACAGGCCTCTGAAGCTTTCTTT. Its protein product is CASSEALARQASEAFF. The chain links TRBV6-1 to TRBJ1-1; possibly TRBD1 for D (6 bases). Trimming took 0 bases from V and 6 from J, leaving 17 bases between them. The CDR3 sequence is 16 residues long. Germline V lookup: CDR1 MNHNS, CDR2 SASEGT.

The rearrangement uses TRBV4-2 and TRBJ1-4, with D tentatively TRBD1 (5 bases). V was pared by 1 base and J by 6 bases, with 12 bases between. The CDR3 has 15 amino acids. Germline CDR1 is LGHNA and CDR2 is YNFKEQ. CDR3 sequence reads: CASSQAGSGDEKLFF. The CDR3 DNA is TGTGCCAGCAGCCAAGCAGGGTCTGGCGATGAAAAACTGTTTTTT.

The chain employs TRBV14 and TRBJ1-1; D uncertain. Germline V gene data show CDR1 as SGHDN and CDR2 as FVKESK. V was trimmed by 6 bases and J by 6 bases, leaving 14 bases between them. The CDR3 covers 13 residues. CDR3 sequence (DNA): TGTGCCAGCAGTCGGAATTGGGAGGCTGAAGCTTTCTTT. Amino acids: CASSRNWEAEAFF. Complete variable domain (other parts from reference TRBV14 and TRBJ1-1): EAGVTQFPSHSVIEKGQTVTLRCDPISGHDNLYWYRRVMGKEIKFLLHFVKESKQDESGMPNNRFLAERTGGTYSTLKVQPAELEDSGVYFCASSRNWEAEAFFGQGTRLTVV.

There are a few counts of this clone. The chain carries TRBV2 and TRBJ2-7, with 7 positions matching TRBD2. V trimming: 6 bases; J trimming: 0 bases; junction bases outside the gene matches: 11. Per the germline V gene, CDR1 is SNHLY and CDR2 is FYNNEI. CDR3 size: 16 residues. CDR3 DNA sequence: TGTGCCAGCAGCACCCCCGTCCCGGGGGGCTCCTACGAGCAGTACTTC. Translation gives CASSTPVPGGSYEQYF.

J is TRBJ1-1 and V is TRBV7-8; no definite D call. The CDR3 totals 15 residues. The ends were cut back, 1 base at V and 2 bases at J, with 11 bases in the middle. Germline V CDR1 and CDR2: SGHVS, FQNEAQ. For the CDR3, the DNA is TGTGCCAGCAGCTTAGGGTCTGCTATCAACACTGAAGCTTTCTTT. This translates into CASSLGSAINTEAFF.

The V and J genes are TRBV28 and TRBJ2-7, with D perhaps TRBD1 (5 bases). The V end was cut by 7 bases, the J end by 2 bases, with 18 bases between. The length of the CDR3 is 15 residues. CDR1 and CDR2 (germline): MDHEN, SYDVKM. DNA for the CDR3: TGTGCCAGCAAAGGGGCCCGACTTTACGCCTACGAGCAGTACTTC. This sequence encodes CASKGARLYAYEQYF.

The chain couples TRBV20-1 to TRBJ1-2, with D uncertain. The CDR3 covers 13 residues. The ends were cut back, 3 bases at V and 6 bases at J, with 14 bases in the middle. Germline V gives CDR1 DFQATT, CDR2 SNEGSKA (reference sequence). The chain's CDR3 is CSASPAVRNGYTF. The CDR3 DNA follows: TGCAGTGCTAGTCCGGCGGTAAGAAATGGCTACACCTTC.

The chain couples TRBV27 to TRBJ2-5, with 10 positions matching TRBD1. This CDR3 comprises 17 residues. The J segment lost 5 bases and the V segment lost 7 bases, leaving 16 bases of the junction unmatched. Germline V CDR1 and CDR2: MNHEY, SMNVEV (reference sequence). The DNA for the CDR3 is TGTGCCAGCAAAAAACGGGGGGACAGGGGTTCGCTGGAGACCCAGTACTTC. Its translation is CASKKRGDRGSLETQYF.

The chain links TRBV4-2 to TRBJ1-2; D not resolved. The V and J ends lost 0 bases and 2 bases respectively, with 7 bases between them. Germline V gives CDR1 LGHNA, CDR2 YNFKEQ. This CDR3 has 14 amino acids. CDR3 in DNA: TGTGCCAGCAGCCAAGATCCGGGAAACTATGGCTACACCTTC. Translating gives CASSQDPGNYGYTF.

This clone occurred once. The chain recombines TRBV23-1 with TRBJ2-7; 13 positions agree with TRBD2. TRBV23-1 is flagged as an ORF with uncertain function. This CDR3 contains 18 residues. V lost 4 bases, J lost 0 bases, and 9 bases stayed unmatched. CDR3 sequence (DNA): TGCGCCAGCAGTCCGGGACTAGCGGGGCCCACCCTCTCCTACGAGCAGTACTTC. Translating gives CASSPGLAGPTLSYEQYF.

The chain couples TRBV5-8 to TRBJ1-1, with 9 nucleotides matching TRBD1. The CDR3 has 15 residues. Trimming at V came to 0 bases and at J to 6 bases, leaving 6 bases not matched to a gene. Germline CDR1 reads SGHTS; CDR2 reads YDEGEE. The CDR3 region is CASSLATGGFAEAFF. The CDR3 region has the DNA TGTGCCAGCAGCTTGGCGACAGGGGGTTTCGCTGAAGCTTTCTTT.